The 11 T cell receptor beta chains below come from one sample, sequenced in a study of T cells in Graves' hyperthyroidism and ophthalmopathy. Amplified TCR beta CDR3 regions derived from RNA transcripts. Primed by the HTBI set, a first-round RT-PCR was run on the TCR CDR3. TCRdb passed the multiplex PCR reads through MiXCR, listing each CDR3 protein once. Altogether 550,000 to 600,000 distinct CDR3 sequences are present, 16% being singletons, with the ten largest covering approximately 18%. Specimen: blood. These TCRs come from a woman aged 18-29 years with Graves' hyperthyroidism.

The J gene is TRBJ1-2, the V gene TRBV29-1; tentative D call: TRBD1 (5 bases). Germline values: CDR1 SQVTM, CDR2 ANQGSEA. This CDR3 region has 14 residues. Trimming stripped 0 bases from V and 5 bases from J, with 13 bases between. The CDR3 spells CSVEDVGGGYGYTF. The CDR3 region has the DNA TGCAGCGTTGAAGATGTCGGGGGTGGGTATGGCTACACCTTC.

This chain links TRBV13 with TRBJ1-2; unclear D gene. CDR3 size: 16 residues. Germline loops: CDR1 PRHDT, CDR2 FYEKMQ (reference sequence). Trimming removed 2 bases from V and 2 bases from J, with 15 bases in between. CDR3 nucleotide sequence: TGTGCCAGCAGCTTATTCTCACCAAGGTTAAACTATGGCTACACCTTC. This encodes CASSLFSPRLNYGYTF.

This clonotype appeared a few times. The CDR3 bases are TGCAGTGCACACCGGACGGTAGGCTCCTACGAGCAGTACTTC. It is translated as CSAHRTVGSYEQYF. V usage is TRBV20-1 and J usage is TRBJ2-7; no firm D call. The ends were cut back, 6 bases at V and 0 bases at J, with 15 bases in the middle. Germline loops: CDR1 DFQATT, CDR2 SNEGSKA (reference sequence). This CDR3 spans 14 amino acids.

V and J are TRBV19 and TRBJ1-2, with 7 bases aligning to TRBD1. Looked up from germline, CDR1 is LNHDA and CDR2 is SQIVND (reference sequence). V dropped 6 bases and J dropped 8; count of bases not matched to a gene: 12. The CDR3 consists of 14 residues. Here the CDR3 DNA reads TGTGCCAGTAGGTTGGACAGGTGGTCCTTAGGCTACACCTTC. Translation: CASRLDRWSLGYTF.

The chain combines TRBV27 with TRBJ2-1; D is ambiguous. Germline loops: CDR1 MNHEY, CDR2 SMNVEV (reference sequence). The CDR3 is 14 amino acids. V lost 5 bases and J 7 bases, leaving 15 bases between the germline ends. The CDR3, as DNA: TGTGCCAGCAGTGGCAGCGCGATTACAAATGAGCAGTTCTTC. It translates to CASSGSAITNEQFF.

This chain uses TRBV7-9 with TRBJ2-7; TRBD1 aligns across 9 bases. CDR3 size: 15 residues. Trimming took 1 base from V and 5 from J; bases not matched to a gene: 6. CDR1 is SEHNR, CDR2 FQNEAQ, per germline (reference sequence). CDR3 in DNA: TGTGCCAGCAGCTTAGAATACGGACAGGGGAACGAGCAGTACTTC. Translation: CASSLEYGQGNEQYF.

The chain couples TRBV5-1 to TRBJ2-1, with 9 bases aligning to TRBD2. Germline trimming cut 0 bases from V and 7 bases from J; bases unmatched to any gene: 5. The CDR3 is 15 amino acids. Per germline, CDR1 SGHRS and CDR2 YFSETQ. The CDR3 spells CASSLAAGGVNEQFF. The DNA of the CDR3 is TGCGCCAGCAGCTTGGCAGCGGGAGGTGTGAATGAGCAGTTCTTC.

This clonotype came up many times. V usage is TRBV25-1 and J usage is TRBJ2-1, with 12 positions matching TRBD1. Germline loops: CDR1 MGHDK, CDR2 SYGVNS. V lost 3 bases to trimming and J lost 6 bases; unmatched junction nucleotides: 15. The CDR3 extends over 19 amino acids. The CDR3 DNA is TGTGCCAGCAGTGATTCTTGGGACAGGGGGCGCGAGGCACGCAATGAGCAGTTCTTC. Translating gives CASSDSWDRGREARNEQFF.

This clonotype was seen more than once but under ten times. This rearrangement joins TRBV3-1 to TRBJ2-7, with a weak D call TRBD2 (6 bases). This CDR3 is 15 amino acids long. Trimming removed 1 base from V and 5 bases from J, with 15 bases in between. Per the germline V gene, CDR1 is LGHDT and CDR2 is YNNKEL (reference sequence). The CDR3 DNA follows: TGTGCCAGCAGCCAAGCGGGAGTAGGGCCCCACGAGCAGTACTTC. Its translation is CASSQAGVGPHEQYF.

Many counts were recorded for this clonotype. The rearrangement uses TRBV9 and TRBJ2-7; TRBD2 matches 9 bases. The CDR3 runs 16 residues. V dropped 0 bases and J dropped 2; count of bases not matched to a gene: 6. Germline values: CDR1 SGDLS, CDR2 YYNGEE. CDR3 bases: TGTGCCAGCAGCGTAGGGGGGCTAGCGGGAACCTACGAGCAGTACTTC. It yields the protein CASSVGGLAGTYEQYF.

A few counts support this clonotype. The chain links TRBV6-1 to TRBJ1-6, with TRBD1 identical over 10 bases. The length of the CDR3 is 20 residues. Germline CDR1 is MNHNS and CDR2 is SASEGT. The ends lost 1 base at V and 7 bases at J; junction bases unmatched: 16. The CDR3 region is CASSEVFSFGQGEGNSPLHF. CDR3 coding DNA: TGTGCCAGCAGTGAAGTGTTTTCTTTCGGACAGGGGGAAGGGAATTCACCCCTCCACTTT.